The 28 T cell receptor beta chains reported below all come from one sample, sequenced in a study of T cells in localized non-small cell lung cancer. The data were produced by immunoSEQ multiplex PCR, yet TCRdb's version contains in-frame clones alone and is incomplete. Of tens of thousands of clones in the sample, more than 80% were seen once. The specimen comprised peripheral blood, sampled before any cancer treatment. These receptors were obtained from a male donor aged 60 or over with stage III squamous cell lung carcinoma.

The chain recombines TRBV27 with TRBJ2-2; 8 positions agree with TRBD2. Germline CDR1 reads MNHEY; CDR2 reads SMNVEV (reference sequence). The CDR3 sequence is 15 residues long. The V segment lost 7 bases and the J segment 6 bases; nucleotides outside the gene matches: 10. Here the CDR3 reads CASTPRGGAAGELFF. In DNA, the CDR3 is TGTGCCAGCACTCCCCGGGGGGGAGCGGCCGGGGAGCTGTTTTTT.

The rearrangement links TRBV5-1 to TRBJ2-2; the match to TRBD2 covers 13 bases. The germline gives CDR1 SGHRS, CDR2 YFSETQ. CDR3 size: 16 residues. Losses at the gene ends were 4 bases for V and 8 bases for J; bases not matched to a gene: 8. In DNA, the CDR3 is TGCGCCAGCAGCCGACTGGGGACTAGCGGGACTGGGGAGCTGTTTTTT. It yields the protein CASSRLGTSGTGELFF.

The chain has TRBV6-5 and TRBJ1-1; 7 nucleotides agree with TRBD1. CDR1 is MNHEY and CDR2 is SVGAGI in the germline V gene. V shed 8 bases, J shed 1 base, and the junction held 4 bases outside the gene matches. This CDR3 has 13 residues. The CDR3 sequence: CASLRGTNTEAFF. The CDR3 DNA follows: TGTGCCAGCCTCAGGGGGACGAACACTGAAGCTTTCTTT.

V usage is TRBV21-1 and J usage is TRBJ1-4. TRBV21-1 is a pseudogene segment. There are 14 residues in the CDR3. CDR3 residues: CASSKGEPGEKLFF. The CDR3 bases are TGTGCCAGCAGCAAAGGGGAGCCCGGTGAAAAACTGTTTTTT.

The genes are TRBV27 and TRBJ2-3; 11 nucleotides match TRBD2. CDR3 length: 16 residues. V dropped 4 bases and J dropped 2; count of bases not matched to a gene: 5. CDR1 is MNHEY, CDR2 SMNVEV, per germline (reference sequence). The CDR3 bases are TGTGCCAGCAGTTATAGCGGGAGGGCCCTCACAGATACGCAGTATTTT. Amino acids: CASSYSGRALTDTQYF.

V gene TRBV5-6 combines with J gene TRBJ2-2; TRBD2 might be the D (6 bases). V gave up 3 bases and J gave up 2 bases, with 14 bases separating them. Germline-derived CDR1 and CDR2 are SGHDT and YYEEEE. This CDR3 comprises 16 residues. CDR3 loop: CASSSFISGNTGELFF. In nucleotides, the CDR3 is TGTGCCAGCAGCTCTTTCATTAGCGGAAACACCGGGGAGCTGTTTTTT.

This clone was observed once. The chain is built from TRBV29-1 and TRBJ1-3; D unresolved. V was shortened by 4 bases and J by 3 bases, with 7 bases between the two germline ends. The CDR3 runs 12 residues. Germline loops: CDR1 SQVTM, CDR2 ANQGSEA. The CDR3 sequence is CSVGSIGNTIYF. The CDR3 nucleotides are TGCAGCGTTGGCTCTATTGGAAACACCATATATTTT. Combining the CDR3 with reference TRBV29-1 and TRBJ1-3 gives the whole variable domain SAVISQKPSRDICQRGTSLTIQCQVDSQVTMMFWYRQQPGQSLTLIATANQGSEATYESGFVIDKFPISRPNLTFSTLTVSNMSPEDSSIYLCSVGSIGNTIYFGEGSWLTVV.

The genes are TRBV2 and TRBJ2-3; D perhaps matches TRBD1 (6 bases). Germline V gives CDR1 SNHLY, CDR2 FYNNEI. This CDR3 contains 14 residues. V lost 4 bases and J 2 bases, leaving 10 bases between the germline ends. The chain's CDR3 is CASSVQGTTDTQYF. CDR3 sequence (DNA): TGTGCCAGCAGTGTGCAGGGGACCACAGATACGCAGTATTTT. Complete variable domain (other parts from reference TRBV2 and TRBJ2-3): EPEVTQTPSHQVTQMGQEVILRCVPISNHLYFYWYRQILGQKVEFLVSFYNNEISEKSEIFDDQFSVERPDGSNFTLKIRSTKLEDSAMYFCASSVQGTTDTQYFGPGTRLTVL.

The chain is built from TRBV9 and TRBJ2-3; D ambiguous. CDR1 is SGDLS and CDR2 is YYNGEE in the germline V gene. V gave up 6 bases and J gave up 3 bases, with 14 bases separating them. The CDR3 is 14 amino acids. CDR3 bases: TGTGCCAGCAAGTCGGGCTGGGGTACAGATACGCAGTATTTT. Translation gives CASKSGWGTDTQYF.

The chain links TRBV4-1 to TRBJ2-5; D is uncertain. This CDR3 is 12 amino acids long. V was trimmed by 0 bases and J by 3 bases, leaving 2 bases between them. From germline, CDR1 is MGHRA and CDR2 YSYEKL. CDR3 coding DNA: TGCGCCAGCAGCCAAGATAAAGAGACCCAGTACTTC. Its protein is CASSQDKETQYF.

This chain connects TRBV19 to TRBJ1-5; the D gene is possibly TRBD1 (5 bases). V was clipped by 3 bases and J by 6 bases, with 12 bases between them. Per germline, CDR1 LNHDA and CDR2 SQIVND (reference sequence). The CDR3 covers 14 residues. CDR3 amino acids: CASSIPQGGQPQHF. In nucleotides, the CDR3 is TGTGCCAGTAGTATCCCGCAGGGCGGTCAGCCCCAGCATTTT.

The rearrangement joins TRBV5-1 to TRBJ2-7; 8 bases are shared with TRBD1. Losses at the gene ends were 4 bases for V and 6 bases for J; bases not matched to a gene: 6. The CDR3 covers 13 residues. Germline V gene data show CDR1 as SGHRS and CDR2 as YFSETQ. CDR3 loop: CASSRQGPREQYF. The CDR3 nucleotides read TGCGCCAGCAGCCGACAGGGGCCGCGCGAGCAGTACTTC. Variable domain in full (rest from reference TRBV5-1 and TRBJ2-7): KAGVTQTPRYLIKTRGQQVTLSCSPISGHRSVSWYQQTPGQGLQFLFEYFSETQRNKGNFPGRFSGRQFSNSRSEMNVSTLELGDSALYLCASSRQGPREQYFGPGTRLTVT.

The V call is TRBV6-6, the J call TRBJ2-5; TRBD1 is a possible D gene (5 bases). The CDR3 totals 14 residues. Germline assignment: CDR1 MNHNY and CDR2 SVGAGI (reference sequence). The V and J ends lost 6 bases and 3 bases respectively, with 14 bases between them. Here the CDR3 reads CASSYPAREETQYF. In DNA, the CDR3 is TGTGCCAGCAGCTACCCGGCCAGGGAAGAGACCCAGTACTTC.

The rearrangement uses TRBV5-1 and TRBJ1-1; possible D gene TRBD1, 6 bases. The germline V gene encodes CDR1 SGHRS and CDR2 YFSETQ. V was pared by 2 bases and J by 6 bases, with 17 bases between. The CDR3 loop spans 15 amino acids. The chain's CDR3 is CASSLVVGASAEAFF. In DNA, the CDR3 is TGCGCCAGCAGCTTAGTTGTGGGGGCTTCGGCTGAAGCTTTCTTT.

The rearrangement uses TRBV14 and TRBJ2-4, with D hard to call. The V end lost 1 base, the J end lost 8 bases, and 15 bases lay between the germline ends. The CDR3 covers 15 residues. Germline assignment: CDR1 SGHDN and CDR2 FVKESK. CDR3 amino acids: CASSQASGWADIQYF. The CDR3 bases are TGTGCCAGCAGCCAAGCCTCAGGTTGGGCAGACATTCAGTACTTC.

V gene TRBV27 combines with J gene TRBJ2-3; 14 bases map to TRBD2. Germline CDR1 MNHEY, CDR2 SMNVEV (reference sequence). This CDR3 has 17 amino acids. Trimming at V came to 6 bases and at J to 8 bases, leaving 13 bases not matched to a gene. The DNA of the CDR3 is TGTGCCAGCAGCCGAGGGAGACTAGCGGGGGGGCGGGGTACGCAGTATTTT. Its translation is CASSRGRLAGGRGTQYF.

The rearrangement joins TRBV7-3 to TRBJ2-1; D possibly uses TRBD1 or TRBD2 (5 bases each). CDR3 length equals 13 residues. CDR1 is SGHTA, CDR2 FQGTGA, per germline. The V and J ends lost 1 base and 8 bases respectively, with 9 bases between them. CDR3 protein: CASSLRGRDEQFF. In DNA, the CDR3 is TGTGCCAGCAGCTTAAGGGGACGGGATGAGCAGTTCTTC.

The chain combines TRBV6-5 with TRBJ1-2; D may be TRBD1 (5 bases). CDR3 length: 12 residues. Germline V gene data show CDR1 as MNHEY and CDR2 as SVGAGI. V lost 7 bases and J 4 bases, leaving 10 bases between the germline ends. CDR3 bases: TGTGCCAGCAAATCAGGGACCTATGGCTACACCTTC. Protein product: CASKSGTYGYTF.

This chain joins TRBV4-1 and TRBJ1-2; tentatively, D is TRBD1 (6 bases). Looked up from germline, CDR1 is MGHRA and CDR2 is YSYEKL. V was pared by 4 bases and J by 4 bases, with 19 bases between. The CDR3 loop spans 16 amino acids. CDR3 nucleotide sequence: TGCGCCAGCAGCCGCCCCACAGGGTTCGGGAGCTATGGCTACACCTTC. Its protein is CASSRPTGFGSYGYTF.

To note about this clone: It is likely a read error, because the conserved phenylalanine at the end of the CDR3 is missing. The rearrangement links TRBV5-4 to TRBJ2-2, with D maybe TRBD2 (5 bases). CDR1 SGHNT and CDR2 YYREEE come from the germline V gene (reference sequence). CDR3 length equals 15 residues. The V end was cut by 4 bases, the J end by 5 bases, with 15 bases between. The CDR3 region has the DNA TGTGCCAGCAGCCCCCGCGGCGGGCGAACCGGGGAGCTGTTTCTT. It specifies CASSPRGGRTGELFL.

The CDR3 DNA reads TGTGCCAGCAGCTTAGGAAACCGGGGGGGCCTCCAAGAGACCCAGTACTTC. It encodes CASSLGNRGGLQETQYF. The chain employs TRBV11-2 and TRBJ2-5; 8 nucleotides align to TRBD2. Trimming cost V 1 base and J 1 base; bases outside gene matches: 8. The CDR3 totals 17 residues. Germline V CDR1 and CDR2: SGHAT, FQNNGV.

The chain carries TRBV6-1 and TRBJ1-5, with 7 bases aligning to TRBD1. The germline V gene encodes CDR1 MNHNS and CDR2 SASEGT. The CDR3 is 15 amino acids. With 2 bases clipped from V and 5 bases from J, the junction kept 6 bases outside the gene matches. CDR3 sequence reads: CASSEQWTGYQPQHF. DNA for the CDR3: TGTGCCAGCAGTGAACAATGGACAGGATATCAGCCCCAGCATTTT.

V and J are TRBV27 and TRBJ2-5; 7 nucleotides line up with TRBD2. V was clipped by 2 bases and J by 1 base; unmatched bases: 7. Germline lookup yields CDR1 MNHEY and CDR2 SMNVEV (reference sequence). The CDR3 totals 16 residues. CDR3 in DNA: TGTGCCAGCAGTTTAGGTGGCGGGAGAGTCCAAGAGACCCAGTACTTC. Protein product: CASSLGGGRVQETQYF.

The chain employs TRBV6-6 and TRBJ2-4, with 10 bases fitting TRBD1. The germline CDR1 and CDR2 sequences are MNHNY and SVGAGI (reference sequence). The CDR3 is 15 residues long. J gave up 2 bases and V 6 bases, and 4 bases lay outside the gene matches. CDR3 loop: CASRDRGRSKNIQYF. CDR3 DNA: TGTGCCAGCAGGGACAGGGGGAGATCCAAAAACATTCAGTACTTC.

The gene calls are TRBV6-6 and TRBJ1-6; 10 bases line up with TRBD1. Germline CDR1 MNHNY, CDR2 SVGAGI (reference sequence). Unmatched junction bases numbered 11, after V lost 6 bases and J lost 9 bases. The CDR3 spans 16 residues. CDR3 region: CASSPPGQGFTSPLHF. The CDR3 DNA is TGTGCCAGCAGCCCGCCGGGACAGGGGTTTACTTCACCCCTCCACTTT.

The chain joins TRBV18 to TRBJ1-5; D is unresolved. The CDR3 sequence is 13 residues long. Trimming removed 2 bases at V and 3 bases at J, with 5 bases between. Germline V gives CDR1 KGHSH, CDR2 LQKENI. The CDR3 DNA reads TGTGCCAGCTCACCAGAGGACAATCAGCCCCAGCATTTT. It codes for CASSPEDNQPQHF.

The chain has TRBV6-5 and TRBJ1-2; no definite D call. V lost 6 bases, J lost 7 bases, and 12 bases lay in between. In germline, CDR1 is MNHEY, CDR2 SVGAGI. The CDR3 loop spans 12 amino acids. As DNA, the CDR3 is TGTGCCAGCAGGGACCTCCCAGGTGGCTACACCTTC. Translating gives CASRDLPGGYTF.

In nucleotides, the CDR3 is TGTGCCTCCCGGACAGGGGGCTTGGCCCAGTACTTC. It translates to CASRTGGLAQYF. The chain uses TRBV30 and TRBJ2-5; 11 bases map to TRBD1. Germline V gene lookup returns CDR1 GTSNPN and CDR2 SVGIG (reference sequence). The CDR3 extends over 12 amino acids. Germline trimming cut 7 bases from V and 9 bases from J; bases unmatched to any gene: 7. Filled out from reference TRBV30 and TRBJ2-5, the complete variable domain reads SQTIHQWPATLVQPVGSPLSLECTVEGTSNPNLYWYRQAAGRGLQLLFYSVGIGQISSEVPQNLSASRPQDRQFILSSKKLLLSDSGFYLCASRTGGLAQYFGPGTRLLVL.